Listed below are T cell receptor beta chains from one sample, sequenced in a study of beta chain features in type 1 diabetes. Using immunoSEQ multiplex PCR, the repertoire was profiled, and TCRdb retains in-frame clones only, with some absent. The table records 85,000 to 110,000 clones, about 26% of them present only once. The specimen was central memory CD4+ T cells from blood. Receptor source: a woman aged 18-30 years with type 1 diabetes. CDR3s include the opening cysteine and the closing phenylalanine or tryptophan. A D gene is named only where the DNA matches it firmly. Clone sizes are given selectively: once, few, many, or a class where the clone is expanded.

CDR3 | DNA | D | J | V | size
CASSLRANYGYTF | TGTGCCAGCAGTCTGAGAGCTAACTATGGCTACACCTTC | . | TRBJ1-2 | TRBV27 | .
CASSYPSITEAFF | TGTGCCAGCAGTTACCCGAGCATCACTGAAGCTTTCTTT | . | TRBJ1-1 | TRBV6-6 | few
CASSPGGDSGITIYF | TGTGCCAGCAGCCCCGGAGGGGATTCTGGAATCACCATATATTTT | . | TRBJ1-3 | TRBV2 | .
CASKGLAGRSTDTQYF | TGTGCCAGCAAGGGACTAGCGGGAAGAAGCACAGATACGCAGTATTTT | TRBD2 | TRBJ2-3 | TRBV7-2 | .
CASSLNGGFGNEQFF | TGTGCCAGCAGCTTAAACGGGGGGTTTGGGAATGAGCAGTTCTTC | TRBD2 | TRBJ2-1 | TRBV7-9 | few
CASSVQGEETQYF | TGCGCCAGCAGCGTCCAGGGTGAAGAGACCCAGTACTTC | . | TRBJ2-5 | TRBV5-1 | .
CASSLGTGGAETQYF | TGTGCCAGCAGCTTAGGAACAGGGGGCGCGGAGACCCAGTACTTC | TRBD1 | TRBJ2-5 | TRBV7-2 | few
CASSLRGSEEQYF | TGTGCCAGCAGTTTGCGGGGTTCGGAGGAGCAGTACTTC | . | TRBJ2-7 | TRBV27 | .
CASSQGTGGGTQYF | TGTGCCAGCAGCCAGGGGACCGGCGGGGGGACCCAGTACTTC | . | TRBJ2-5 | TRBV9 | .
CASRRTSGITDTQYF | TGTGCCAGCAGGAGGACTAGCGGGATCACAGATACGCAGTATTTT | TRBD2 | TRBJ2-3 | TRBV2 | .
CASSQTGGYGYTF | TGCGCCAGCAGCCAGACAGGGGGCTATGGCTACACCTTC | TRBD1 | TRBJ1-2 | TRBV4-3 | once
CASSPSSTNYEQYF | TGTGCCAGCTCGCCCTCCTCCACAAATTACGAGCAGTACTTC | . | TRBJ2-7 | TRBV18 | .
CASSGTGSGNTIYF | TGTGCCAGCAGTGGGACAGGGTCTGGAAACACCATATATTTT | TRBD1 | TRBJ1-3 | TRBV6-6 | .
CASSSRDRGRGEQFF | TGTGCCAGCAGCTCACGGGACAGGGGCCGTGGGGAGCAGTTCTTC | TRBD1 | TRBJ2-1 | TRBV7-2 | few
CASSRGVTGSGNTIYF | TGCGCCAGCAGCCGCGGTGTCACGGGCTCTGGAAACACCATATATTTT | . | TRBJ1-3 | TRBV5-1 | .
CASSKIRRDYNEQFF | TGTGCCAGCAGCAAGATAAGGCGGGACTACAATGAGCAGTTCTTC | . | TRBJ2-1 | TRBV21-1 | once
CASSDIITGNYGYTF | TGTGCCAGCAGTGATATCATTACAGGGAACTATGGCTACACCTTC | . | TRBJ1-2 | TRBV6-1 | few
CASSLLAGVGNEQFF | TGTGCCAGCAGCTTACTAGCGGGAGTAGGAAATGAGCAGTTCTTC | TRBD2 | TRBJ2-1 | TRBV11-2 | .
CASRAQGTHYNEQFF | TGTGCCAGCAGGGCACAGGGGACTCACTACAATGAGCAGTTCTTC | . | TRBJ2-1 | TRBV5-6 | few
CASSYGSQETQYF | TGTGCCAGCAGCTACGGGAGCCAAGAGACCCAGTACTTC | . | TRBJ2-5 | TRBV7-8 | .
CAGSVNGAGANVLTF | TGTGCCGGGAGTGTAAACGGGGCTGGGGCCAACGTCCTGACTTTC | . | TRBJ2-6 | TRBV30 | few
CASSFGGSLSDTQYF | TGTGCCAGCAGCTTCGGCGGGAGTCTATCAGATACGCAGTATTTT | TRBD2 | TRBJ2-3 | TRBV11-2 | few
CSGRTSGGTDTQYF | TGCAGCGGTCGGACTAGCGGGGGCACAGATACGCAGTATTTT | TRBD2 | TRBJ2-3 | TRBV29-1 | few
CASSPLTSLRNEQFF | TGTGCCAGCAGCCCCCTGACTAGCTTAAGGAATGAGCAGTTCTTC | TRBD2 | TRBJ2-1 | TRBV11-2 | .
CASSFTGVGETQYF | TGTGCCAGCAGCTTTACAGGGGTTGGGGAGACCCAGTACTTC | TRBD1 | TRBJ2-5 | TRBV7-2 | .
CASSMAASGPTGELFF | TGTGCCAGTAGTATGGCGGCTAGCGGACCCACCGGGGAGCTGTTTTTT | TRBD2 | TRBJ2-2 | TRBV19 | .
CASRLQGAGDTQYF | TGTGCCAGCAGATTACAGGGGGCTGGTGATACGCAGTATTTT | TRBD1 | TRBJ2-3 | TRBV27 | few
CASSSGTGEIYEQYF | TGCGCCAGCAGCTCCGGGACAGGGGAGATCTACGAGCAGTACTTC | TRBD1 | TRBJ2-7 | TRBV5-1 | .
CASSSLGAGRNYGYTF | TGTGCCAGCAGTTCCCTTGGGGCAGGGAGGAACTATGGCTACACCTTC | . | TRBJ1-2 | TRBV27 | few
CASSEARLAGVRLF | TGTGCCAGCAGTGAAGCGCGGCTAGCGGGAGTTAGGCTCTTC | TRBD2 | TRBJ2-1 | TRBV2 | few
CASSPVRAGSNEQFF | TGTGCCAGCAGCCCCGTACGCGCGGGCTCCAATGAGCAGTTCTTC | . | TRBJ2-1 | TRBV2 | few
CASSFASGISEQFF | TGTGCCAGCAGCTTTGCTAGCGGGATTTCTGAGCAGTTCTTC | TRBD2 | TRBJ2-1 | TRBV7-2 | few
CASSTRTSGSNEQFF | TGTGCCAGCAGCACCCGGACTAGCGGGAGCAATGAGCAGTTCTTC | TRBD2 | TRBJ2-1 | TRBV7-2 | .
CASSLVGAGDEQFF | TGTGCCAGCAGCTTAGTTGGAGCGGGAGACGAGCAGTTCTTC | TRBD2 | TRBJ2-1 | TRBV7-2 | few
CASSPGQGNSGANVLTF | TGTGCCAGCAGTCCGGGACAGGGGAACTCTGGGGCCAACGTCCTGACTTTC | TRBD1 | TRBJ2-6 | TRBV2 | few